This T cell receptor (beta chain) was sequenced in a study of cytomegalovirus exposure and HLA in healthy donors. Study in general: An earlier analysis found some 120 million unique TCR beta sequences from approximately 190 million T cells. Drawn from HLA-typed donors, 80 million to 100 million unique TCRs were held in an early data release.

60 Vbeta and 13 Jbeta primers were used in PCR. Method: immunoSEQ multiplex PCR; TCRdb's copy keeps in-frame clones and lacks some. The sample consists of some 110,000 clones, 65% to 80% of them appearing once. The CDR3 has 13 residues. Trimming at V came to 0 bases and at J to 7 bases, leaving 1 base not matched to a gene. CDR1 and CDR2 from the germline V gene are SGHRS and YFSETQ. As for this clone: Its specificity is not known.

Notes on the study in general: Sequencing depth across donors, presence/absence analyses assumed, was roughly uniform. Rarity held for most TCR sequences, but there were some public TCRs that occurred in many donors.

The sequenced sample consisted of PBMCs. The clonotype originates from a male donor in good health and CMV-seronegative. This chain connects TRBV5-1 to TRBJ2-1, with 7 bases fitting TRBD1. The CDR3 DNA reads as TGCGCCAGCAGCTTGGAGGGGGCTAATGAGCAGTTCTTC. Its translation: CASSLEGANEQFF.